Below are 18 T cell receptor beta chains sequenced from a single sample in a study of cytomegalovirus exposure and HLA in healthy donors. The PCR used 60 Vbeta and 13 Jbeta primers. Using immunoSEQ multiplex PCR, the repertoire was profiled, and TCRdb retains in-frame clones only, with some absent. This sample carries just under 150,000 clones, approximately 79% of them seen once, and the ten largest clones take under 3.5%. The sequencing input was PBMCs. All receptors come from a woman in her 30s in good health and CMV-seronegative.

The V call is TRBV7-9, the J call TRBJ2-3, with TRBD1 identical over 7 bases. V lost 7 bases and J lost 1; bases outside the gene matches: 8. CDR3 size: 15 residues. Germline assignment: CDR1 SEHNR and CDR2 FQNEAQ (reference sequence). The chain's CDR3 is CASTDTGTGTDTQYF. The CDR3 bases are TGTGCCAGCACCGACACCGGGACAGGCACAGATACGCAGTATTTT.

The CDR3 loop is CASSVVAGGPDTQYF. The DNA of the CDR3 is TGTGCCAGCAGCGTAGTAGCGGGGGGGCCCGATACGCAGTATTTT. The rearrangement links TRBV9 to TRBJ2-3, with 11 positions matching TRBD2. The CDR3 is made up of 15 amino acids. V dropped 0 bases and J dropped 6; count of bases not matched to a gene: 3. Germline-derived CDR1 and CDR2 are SGDLS and YYNGEE.

This chain connects TRBV19 to TRBJ2-1; 12 bases are shared with TRBD2. The ends lost 6 bases at V and 4 bases at J; junction bases unmatched: 4. Looked up from germline, CDR1 is LNHDA and CDR2 is SQIVND (reference sequence). The CDR3 contains 15 residues. In DNA form, the CDR3 reads TGTGCCAGTAGCCCTCTAGCGGGAGGGTACAATGAGCAGTTCTTC. Its translation is CASSPLAGGYNEQFF.

This chain connects TRBV2 to TRBJ1-2, with 7 bases matching TRBD1. With 7 bases clipped from V and 7 bases from J, the junction kept 15 bases outside the gene matches. Germline CDR1 reads SNHLY; CDR2 reads FYNNEI. This CDR3 has 15 residues. The CDR3 DNA reads as TGTGCCAGCATCTGGGACAGCCTTATAGGAGGTGGCTACACCTTC. Amino acids: CASIWDSLIGGGYTF.

The chain couples TRBV7-9 to TRBJ2-3; 9 nucleotides align to TRBD2. V lost 5 bases to trimming and J lost 3 bases; unmatched junction nucleotides: 12. The V gene's germline CDR1 is SEHNR and CDR2 FQNEAQ (reference sequence). There are 17 residues in the CDR3. The CDR3 sequence is CASSPRLSGSPTDTQYF. In nucleotides, the CDR3 is TGTGCCAGCAGCCCCAGGCTTAGCGGGAGTCCGACAGATACGCAGTATTTT.

The genes are TRBV19 and TRBJ1-1; 9 bases are a match to TRBD1. The germline gives CDR1 LNHDA, CDR2 SQIVND (reference sequence). This CDR3 has 16 residues. Trimming cost V 5 bases and J 3 bases; bases outside gene matches: 10. CDR3 protein: CASSALMTGGHTEAFF. The CDR3 coding sequence is TGTGCCAGTAGTGCTCTCATGACAGGGGGACACACTGAAGCTTTCTTT.

V gene TRBV7-6 combines with J gene TRBJ1-1; 7 bases match TRBD1. From germline, CDR1 is SGHVS and CDR2 FNYEAQ. Trimming cost V 2 bases and J 2 bases; bases outside gene matches: 14. This CDR3 has 18 residues. CDR3 sequence reads: CASSLLYRGAGANTEAFF. The CDR3 bases are TGTGCCAGCAGCTTACTCTACAGGGGAGCGGGTGCCAACACTGAAGCTTTCTTT.

This chain joins TRBV5-5 and TRBJ2-2; tentatively, D is TRBD1 (6 bases). The V end was cut by 5 bases, the J end by 0 bases, with 8 bases between. Germline V gene lookup returns CDR1 SGHKS and CDR2 YYEKEE (reference sequence). The CDR3 is made up of 14 amino acids. CDR3 sequence (DNA): TGTGCCAGCAGACAGGGTCCGAACACCGGGGAGCTGTTTTTT. Translated, it gives CASRQGPNTGELFF.

The chain recombines TRBV7-9 with TRBJ1-3, with 8 bases that match TRBD1. The CDR3 extends over 16 amino acids. Germline lookup yields CDR1 SEHNR and CDR2 FQNEAQ (reference sequence). After removal of 1 base from V and 5 bases from J, the junction contained 7 bases not matched to a gene. The CDR3 DNA reads TGTGCCAGCAGCTTAGGGACAGGGAATATCAGAAACACCATATATTTT. Its translation is CASSLGTGNIRNTIYF. Drawing the rest from reference TRBV7-9 and TRBJ1-3, the complete variable domain is DTGVSQNPRHKITKRGQNVTFRCDPISEHNRLYWYRQTLGQGPEFLTYFQNEAQLEKSRLLSDRFSAERPKGSFSTLEIQRTEQGDSAMYLCASSLGTGNIRNTIYFGEGSWLTVV.

V gene TRBV10-1 combines with J gene TRBJ2-2; 9 positions agree with TRBD2. CDR3 length: 15 residues. In germline, CDR1 is WNHNN, CDR2 SYGVQD (reference sequence). J gave up 3 bases and V 2 bases, and 1 base lay outside the gene matches. The CDR3: CASSELAGYTGELFF. CDR3 DNA sequence: TGCGCCAGCAGTGAGCTAGCGGGATACACCGGGGAGCTGTTTTTT.

In this sample, this clone turned up a few times. V is TRBV5-8 and J is TRBJ1-2, with unresolved D. The CDR3 spans 13 residues. The germline V gene encodes CDR1 SGHTS and CDR2 YDEGEE. V was trimmed by 0 bases and J by 4 bases, leaving 7 bases between them. CDR3: CASSLAGFYGYTF. CDR3 coding DNA: TGTGCCAGCAGCTTGGCCGGTTTCTATGGCTACACCTTC.

The rearrangement links TRBV2 to TRBJ1-6, with TRBD1 matching over 7 bases. The CDR3 is made up of 13 amino acids. Per the germline V gene, CDR1 is SNHLY and CDR2 is FYNNEI. The ends lost 7 bases at V and 9 bases at J; junction bases unmatched: 6. The CDR3 sequence is CASTGQASSPLHF. CDR3 bases: TGTGCCAGCACCGGACAGGCCAGTTCACCCCTCCACTTT. The full variable domain, its missing parts supplied by reference TRBV2 and TRBJ1-6, is EPEVTQTPSHQVTQMGQEVILRCVPISNHLYFYWYRQILGQKVEFLVSFYNNEISEKSEIFDDQFSVERPDGSNFTLKIRSTKLEDSAMYFCASTGQASSPLHFGNGTRLTVT.

This clone was detected only a few times. The gene calls are TRBV19 and TRBJ2-1; 10 nucleotides match TRBD2. The J segment lost 8 bases and the V segment lost 1 base, leaving 2 bases of the junction unmatched. The CDR3 has 14 amino acids. Germline assignment: CDR1 LNHDA and CDR2 SQIVND (reference sequence). The CDR3 region is CASSIGTSGDEQFF. DNA for the CDR3: TGTGCCAGTAGTATAGGGACTAGCGGCGATGAGCAGTTCTTC.

The table lists this clone with a few counts. This chain joins TRBV7-2 and TRBJ1-1, with a weak D call TRBD1 (5 bases). CDR1 SGHTA and CDR2 FQGNSA come from the germline V gene. The CDR3 is 15 residues long. V was pared by 1 base and J by 4 bases, with 13 bases between. The CDR3 DNA reads TGTGCCAGCAGCTTAGAGGTCCGGGGGATCACTGAAGCTTTCTTT. This translates into CASSLEVRGITEAFF.

This clone occurred a few times. This chain uses TRBV6-6 with TRBJ2-7; D may be TRBD1 (6 bases). The CDR3 sequence is 12 residues long. The germline CDR1 and CDR2 sequences are MNHNY and SVGAGI (reference sequence). The ends were cut back, 7 bases at V and 3 bases at J, with 10 bases in the middle. In nucleotides, the CDR3 is TGTGCCAGCAACGGACAGAACTACGAGCAGTACTTC. Residues: CASNGQNYEQYF.

This clone was seen a single time. The gene calls are TRBV18 and TRBJ2-7; tentatively, D is TRBD1 (6 bases). Germline lookup yields CDR1 KGHSH and CDR2 LQKENI. This CDR3 spans 15 amino acids. Trimming took 2 bases from V and 0 from J, leaving 11 bases between them. The CDR3 here is CASSPGGTLSYEQYF. CDR3 nucleotide sequence: TGTGCCAGCTCACCAGGGGGCACGCTCTCCTACGAGCAGTACTTC. Drawing the rest from reference TRBV18 and TRBJ2-7, the complete variable domain is NAGVMQNPRHLVRRRGQEARLRCSPMKGHSHVYWYRQLPEEGLKFMVYLQKENIIDESGMPKERFSAEFPKEGPSILRIQQVVRGDSAAYFCASSPGGTLSYEQYFGPGTRLTVT.

The V and J genes are TRBV5-1 and TRBJ1-2; possibly TRBD1 for D (6 bases). There are 14 residues in the CDR3. Germline V lookup: CDR1 SGHRS, CDR2 YFSETQ. Trimming took off 4 bases at V and 8 bases at J, with 18 bases between the two ends. The CDR3 DNA follows: TGCGCCAGCAGCCGACAAGAAAGCAGGGGCGGCTACACCTTC. Residues: CASSRQESRGGYTF.

The V gene is TRBV30, the J gene TRBJ2-2, with TRBD2 matching 7 bases. CDR1 and CDR2 (germline): GTSNPN, SVGIG (reference sequence). The CDR3 sequence is 15 residues long. After removal of 4 bases from V and 5 bases from J, the junction contained 10 bases not matched to a gene. The CDR3 sequence: CAWTWWEGGTGELFF. In DNA form, the CDR3 reads TGTGCCTGGACGTGGTGGGAGGGAGGGACCGGGGAGCTGTTTTTT.